This is a list of T cell receptor beta chains from one sample in a study of T-cell reconstitution after alpha-beta-depleted transplantation in children. TCRdb re-analysed the PCR reads in MiXCR, keeping a single row per CDR3 protein. The sample includes about 230,000 distinct CDR3 sequences, 12% of them seen just once. The material was PBMCs from the stem cell graft donor, obtained from the stem cell graft. These receptors were taken from a human donor who donated a stem cell graft to a child with acute lymphoblastic leukemia. Both conserved end residues are part of each CDR3. Some rows have no size entry. The others give once, few or many, or a class for an expanded clone.

TRBJ2-2	TRBV5-1	many	16	CASSRGTSENTGELFF
TRBJ2-5	TRBV5-1	NA	14	CASSLHSDQETQYF
TRBJ1-1	TRBV7-2	NA	15	CASSPRGQLNTEAFF
TRBJ2-3	TRBV27	many	15	CASSEGHHRTDTQYF
TRBJ2-3	TRBV12-3/TRBV12-4	many	15	CASSPTWVGADTQYF
TRBJ1-1	TRBV25-1	many	12	CASQLMNTEAFF
TRBJ1-3	TRBV7-9	many	14	CASSPSGGGNTIYF
TRBJ2-7	TRBV6-1	few	15	CASSDQAGRSHEQYF
TRBJ1-2	TRBV2	NA	14	CARDRDRGNYGYTF
TRBJ2-7	TRBV27	many	15	CASSLTGTGFHEQYF
TRBJ1-1	TRBV6-5	many	11	CASVLGTEAFF
TRBJ2-2	TRBV10-2	many	14	CASSGNWGTGELFF
TRBJ1-4	TRBV27	many	17	CASSRGGGAGVFEKLFF
TRBJ2-5	TRBV6-6	many	13	CASKRVAVETQYF
TRBJ2-3	TRBV12-5	many	16	CASGQWTAEGADTQYF
TRBJ2-2	TRBV11-2	many	18	CASRRTAATSSNTGELFF
TRBJ2-1	TRBV4-3	NA	12	CASSQGRDEQFF
TRBJ2-7	TRBV6-5	many	11	CASRTGVEQYF
TRBJ1-1	TRBV3-1	many	13	CASSTDRERRAFF
TRBJ1-2	TRBV20-1	many	13	CSALKPGGIGYTF
TRBJ2-1	TRBV29-1	NA	14	CSVTQGAGYNEQFF
TRBJ2-5	TRBV20-1	many	14	CSAPHEDRGETQYF
TRBJ1-6	TRBV20-1	many	17	CSARDPGQGDYNSPLHF
TRBJ1-1	TRBV4-2	many	15	CASSRGGGENTEAFF
TRBJ2-2	TRBV9	many	16	CASSVGAIRSTGELFF
TRBJ2-7	TRBV6-1	NA	15	CASLPNSAMTYEQYF
TRBJ2-3	TRBV7-2	many	12	CASSSGVDTQYF
TRBJ2-5	TRBV20-1	many	12	CSAQYGGETQYF
TRBJ2-5	TRBV3-1	many	10	CASSRGTQYF
TRBJ2-7	TRBV5-1	many	15	CASRLGQGKHYEQYF
TRBJ1-4	TRBV15	many	13	CATCPWVGEKLFF
TRBJ2-5	TRBV7-8	many	14	CASSFWGGEETQYF